This T cell receptor (beta chain) is from a study of radiotherapy plus CTLA-4 blockade in lung cancer. Whole-study context: Patients showed objective responses in 15% to 20% of cases and disease control in roughly 31%.

Study-level results: Subsequent to radiotherapy plus ipilimumab, tumor-derived TCR clones underwent expansion in blood.

As regards this clone: The antigen remains undetermined.

The germline V gene encodes CDR1 SGHAT and CDR2 FQNNGV. The CDR3 length is 14 residues. V lost 7 bases, J lost 4 bases, and 9 bases stayed unmatched. Clones were sequenced by immunoSEQ multiplex PCR, and TCRdb holds only the in-frame ones, with some missing. The repertoire includes about 87,000 clones, about 87% of them detected once, and 16% sits in the top ten. Chemo-refractory metastatic non-small-cell lung cancer patients were treated with focal radiation plus CTLA-4 blockade with ipilimumab. Sequencing used peripheral blood, obtained from a patient treated with radiotherapy plus ipilimumab. The V and J genes are TRBV11-2 and TRBJ1-1, with 7 positions matching TRBD1. This clonotype originated in a human donor with non-small cell lung cancer that progressed on radiotherapy plus ipilimumab. The CDR3 DNA reads as TGTGCCAGCACCTCACAAAGGGACAGCACTGAAGCTTTCTTT. Protein sequence: CASTSQRDSTEAFF.